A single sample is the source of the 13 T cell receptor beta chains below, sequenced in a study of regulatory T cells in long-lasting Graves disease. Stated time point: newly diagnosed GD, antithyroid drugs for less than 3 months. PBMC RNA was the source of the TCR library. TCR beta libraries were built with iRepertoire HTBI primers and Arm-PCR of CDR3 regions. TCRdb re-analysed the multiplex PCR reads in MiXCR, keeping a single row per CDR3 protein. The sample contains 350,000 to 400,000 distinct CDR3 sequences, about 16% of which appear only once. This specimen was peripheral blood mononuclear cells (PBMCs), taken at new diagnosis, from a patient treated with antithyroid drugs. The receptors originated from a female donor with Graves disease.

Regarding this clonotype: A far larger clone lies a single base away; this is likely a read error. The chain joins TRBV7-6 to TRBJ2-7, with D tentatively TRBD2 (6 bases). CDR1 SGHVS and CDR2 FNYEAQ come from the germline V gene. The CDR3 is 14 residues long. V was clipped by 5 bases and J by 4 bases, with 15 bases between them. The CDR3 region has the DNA TGTGCCAGCAGCCTTACGGGACTGAGATACGAGCAGTACTTC. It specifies CASSLTGLRYEQYF. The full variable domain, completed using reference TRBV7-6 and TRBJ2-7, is GAGVSQSPRYKVTKRGQDVALRCDPISGHVSLYWYRQALGQGPEFLTYFNYEAQQDKSGLPNDRFSAERPEGSISTLTIQRTEQRDSAMYRCASSLTGLRYEQYFGPGTRLTVT.

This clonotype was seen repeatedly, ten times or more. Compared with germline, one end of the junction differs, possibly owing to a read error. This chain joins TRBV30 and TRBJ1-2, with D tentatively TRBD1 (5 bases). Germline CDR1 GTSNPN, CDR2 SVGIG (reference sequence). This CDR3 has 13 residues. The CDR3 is CTWSVRGATGYTF. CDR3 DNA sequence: TGTACCTGGAGTGTACGTGGGGCCACAGGCTACACCTTC.

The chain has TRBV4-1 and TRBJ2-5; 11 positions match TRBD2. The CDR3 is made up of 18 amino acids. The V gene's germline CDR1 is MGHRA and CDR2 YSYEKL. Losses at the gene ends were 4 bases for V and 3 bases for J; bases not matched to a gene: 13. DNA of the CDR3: TGCGCCAGCAGCCGAGCGACTAGCGGGAAGAGGGGGGAAGAGACCCAGTACTTC. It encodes CASSRATSGKRGEETQYF.

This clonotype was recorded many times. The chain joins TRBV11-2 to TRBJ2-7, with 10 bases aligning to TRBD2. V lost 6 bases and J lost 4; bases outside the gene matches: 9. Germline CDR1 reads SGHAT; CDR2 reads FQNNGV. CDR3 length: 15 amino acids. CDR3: CASRSLAGTKYEQYF. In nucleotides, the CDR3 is TGTGCCAGCAGGTCACTAGCGGGAACGAAATACGAGCAGTACTTC.

The CDR3 spells CASSFKTNSPLHF. CDR3 DNA: TGTGCCAGCAGCTTTAAGACGAATTCACCCCTCCACTTT. The J gene is TRBJ1-6, the V gene TRBV7-2; D unclear. The germline CDR1 and CDR2 sequences are SGHTA and FQGNSA. The CDR3 has 13 amino acids. The V gene lost 3 bases and the J gene lost 7 bases, with 7 bases spanning the gap.

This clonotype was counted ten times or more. Here the CDR3 reads CASSVDEGNNQPQHF. CDR3 DNA: TGTGCCAGCAGCGTAGATGAGGGAAACAATCAGCCCCAGCATTTT. The chain recombines TRBV9 with TRBJ1-5; no reliable D call. V was trimmed by 0 bases and J by 3 bases, leaving 10 bases between them. The CDR3 is 15 amino acids. Germline CDR1 is SGDLS and CDR2 is YYNGEE. The entire variable domain, with the rest obtained from reference TRBV9 and TRBJ1-5, is as follows: DSGVTQTPKHLITATGQRVTLRCSPRSGDLSVYWYQQSLDQGLQFLIQYYNGEERAKGNILERFSAQQFPDLHSELNLSSLELGDSALYFCASSVDEGNNQPQHFGDGTRLSIL.

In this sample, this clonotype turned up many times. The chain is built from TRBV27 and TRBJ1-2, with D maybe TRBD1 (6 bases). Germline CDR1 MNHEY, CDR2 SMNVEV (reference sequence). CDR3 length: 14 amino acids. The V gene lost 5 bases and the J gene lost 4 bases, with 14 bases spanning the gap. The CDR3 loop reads CASSRDRLLYGYTF. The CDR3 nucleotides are TGTGCCAGCAGTCGCGACAGGCTCCTCTATGGCTACACCTTC.

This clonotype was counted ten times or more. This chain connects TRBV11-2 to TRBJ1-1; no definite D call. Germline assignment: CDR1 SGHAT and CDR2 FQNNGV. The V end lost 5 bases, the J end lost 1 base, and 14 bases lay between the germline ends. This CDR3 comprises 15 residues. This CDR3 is CASSPRGRGNTEAFF. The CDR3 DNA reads TGTGCCAGCAGCCCCCGTGGCCGAGGGAACACTGAAGCTTTCTTT. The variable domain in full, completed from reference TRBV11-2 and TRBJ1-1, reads EAGVAQSPRYKIIEKRQSVAFWCNPISGHATLYWYQQILGQGPKLLIQFQNNGVVDDSQLPKDRFSAERLKGVDSTLKIQPAKLEDSAVYLCASSPRGRGNTEAFFGQGTRLTVV.

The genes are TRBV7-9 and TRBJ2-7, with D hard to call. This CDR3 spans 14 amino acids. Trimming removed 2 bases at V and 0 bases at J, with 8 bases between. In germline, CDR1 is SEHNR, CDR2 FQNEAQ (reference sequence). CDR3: CASSLSTGSYEQYF. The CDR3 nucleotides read TGTGCCAGCAGCTTATCGACGGGCTCCTACGAGCAGTACTTC.

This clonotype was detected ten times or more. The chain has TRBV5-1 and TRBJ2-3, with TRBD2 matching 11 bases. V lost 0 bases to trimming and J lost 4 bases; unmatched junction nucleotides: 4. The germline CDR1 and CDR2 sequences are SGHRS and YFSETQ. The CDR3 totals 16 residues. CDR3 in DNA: TGCGCCAGCAGCTTGGCCCTAGCGGGAGGAGCAGATACGCAGTATTTT. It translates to CASSLALAGGADTQYF.

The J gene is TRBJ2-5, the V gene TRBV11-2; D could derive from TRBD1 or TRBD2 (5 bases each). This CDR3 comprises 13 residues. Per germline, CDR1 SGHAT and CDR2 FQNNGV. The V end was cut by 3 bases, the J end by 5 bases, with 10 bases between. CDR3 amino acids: CASSFGTYETQYF. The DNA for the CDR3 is TGTGCCAGCAGCTTTGGGACCTACGAGACCCAGTACTTC.

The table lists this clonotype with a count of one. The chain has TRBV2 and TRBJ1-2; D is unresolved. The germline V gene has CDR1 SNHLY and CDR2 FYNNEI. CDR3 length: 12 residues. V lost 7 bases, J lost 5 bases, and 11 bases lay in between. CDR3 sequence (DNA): TGTGCCAGCACCCAGGCAGGATATGGCTACACCTTC. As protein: CASTQAGYGYTF.

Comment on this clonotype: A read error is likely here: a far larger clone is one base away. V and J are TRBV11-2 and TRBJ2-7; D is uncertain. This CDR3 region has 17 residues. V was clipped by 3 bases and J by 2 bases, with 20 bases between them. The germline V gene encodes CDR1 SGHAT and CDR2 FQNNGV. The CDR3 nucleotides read TGTGCCAGCAGCTTGATGGAGATTCTGAGTCGAACCTACGAGCAGTACTTC. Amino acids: CASSLMEILSRTYEQYF.